This entry lists 30 T cell receptor beta chains sequenced from one sample in a study of cytomegalovirus exposure and HLA in healthy donors. Clones were read by immunoSEQ multiplex PCR, and TCRdb kept only the in-frame ones, dropping some. The profile shows around 150,000 clones, around 80% of them singletons. Sequencing was performed on PBMCs. These receptors all come from a man aged 25 to 40 in good health and CMV-seropositive.

Written as DNA, the CDR3 is TGCGCCAGCAGCCCACAGGGCCTCAGCTTCTACGAGCAGTACTTC. Protein product: CASSPQGLSFYEQYF. This rearrangement joins TRBV5-1 to TRBJ2-7, with a tentative D call TRBD1 (6 bases). The CDR3 is made up of 15 amino acids. V gave up 4 bases and J gave up 3 bases, with 17 bases separating them. Germline V CDR1 and CDR2: SGHRS, YFSETQ.

V and J are TRBV5-1 and TRBJ1-1, with D possibly being TRBD1 (6 bases). With 0 bases removed from V and 1 base from J, the gap between germline ends came to 19 bases. The CDR3 spans 18 residues. CDR1 and CDR2 (germline): SGHRS, YFSETQ. CDR3 in amino acids: CASSLVFTGPRGNTEAFF. In DNA, the CDR3 is TGCGCCAGCAGCTTGGTATTCACAGGGCCAAGGGGGAACACTGAAGCTTTCTTT.

The V gene is TRBV5-1, the J gene TRBJ1-2; D might be TRBD1 (6 bases). Germline assignment: CDR1 SGHRS and CDR2 YFSETQ. CDR3 length equals 13 residues. V lost 4 bases and J 5 bases, leaving 12 bases between the germline ends. CDR3 bases: TGCGCCAGCAGCATAGGACAGTTATATGGCTACACCTTC. Protein product: CASSIGQLYGYTF.

This clone was detected only a few times. V usage is TRBV27 and J usage is TRBJ2-7; 8 bases map to TRBD2. Germline V gene data show CDR1 as MNHEY and CDR2 as SMNVEV (reference sequence). The CDR3 sequence is 14 residues long. Trimming cost V 6 bases and J 3 bases; bases outside gene matches: 7. The CDR3 region is CASRDGGVGYEQYF. DNA of the CDR3: TGTGCCAGCAGGGACGGGGGGGTGGGCTACGAGCAGTACTTC.

This chain links TRBV5-8 with TRBJ1-5; unclear D gene. Trimming took 7 bases from V and 1 from J, leaving 9 bases between them. Germline CDR1 reads SGHTS; CDR2 reads YDEGEE. The CDR3 is 13 residues long. CDR3 sequence (DNA): TGTGCCAGCGGACTAGGGAGCAATCAGCCCCAGCATTTT. Translating it yields CASGLGSNQPQHF.

CDR3 protein: CASSESGGEITDTQYF. The CDR3 nucleotides are TGCGCCAGCAGTGAGTCTGGCGGGGAGATCACAGATACGCAGTATTTT. This rearrangement joins TRBV10-1 to TRBJ2-3; D perhaps matches TRBD2 (6 bases). V was pared by 0 bases and J by 2 bases, with 12 bases between. Germline CDR1 and CDR2: WNHNN and SYGVQD (reference sequence). The CDR3 sequence is 16 residues long.

CDR3 DNA: TGCGCCAGCAGCGTAAACAGGGCGGGGGCCAACGTCCTGACTTTC. Its translation: CASSVNRAGANVLTF. V gene TRBV5-1 combines with J gene TRBJ2-6; a weak D match, TRBD1 (6 bases). This CDR3 is built from 15 residues. The V end was cut by 4 bases, the J end by 4 bases, with 12 bases between. Germline lookup yields CDR1 SGHRS and CDR2 YFSETQ.

The J gene is TRBJ2-3, the V gene TRBV2; unclear D gene. V lost 6 bases and J lost 0, with 10 bases in between. Germline V CDR1 and CDR2: SNHLY, FYNNEI. CDR3 length: 14 amino acids. The CDR3 DNA is TGTGCCAGCAGGTTCTGGGCTAGCACAGATACGCAGTATTTT. Its translation is CASRFWASTDTQYF.

This chain uses TRBV7-2 with TRBJ2-7; no clear D gene. Germline V gene sequence: CDR1 SGHTA, CDR2 FQGNSA. The CDR3 has 12 amino acids. V was trimmed by 3 bases and J by 3 bases, leaving 6 bases between them. The DNA of the CDR3 is TGTGCCAGCAGCTTTATAGTCTACGAGCAGTACTTC. Residues: CASSFIVYEQYF.

This clone was counted once. This chain joins TRBV7-2 and TRBJ2-5; maybe TRBD1 (5 bases). This CDR3 has 15 residues. Trimming pared 5 bases from V and 2 bases from J, leaving 15 bases between. Germline CDR1 reads SGHTA; CDR2 reads FQGNSA. CDR3 protein: CASSAQQDRQETQYF. For the CDR3, the DNA is TGTGCCAGCAGCGCACAACAGGATAGACAAGAGACCCAGTACTTC.

The chain links TRBV29-1 to TRBJ2-2, with 12 positions matching TRBD2. The CDR3 length is 18 residues. CDR1 is SQVTM and CDR2 is ANQGSEA in the germline V gene. The V gene end was trimmed by 4 bases and the J gene end by 4 bases; junction bases not matched to a gene: 13. Written as DNA, the CDR3 is TGCAGCGTTGCCACCCGACTAGCGGGAGAAGTCCGCACCGGGGAGCTGTTTTTT. The encoded protein is CSVATRLAGEVRTGELFF.

The gene calls are TRBV11-2 and TRBJ2-7; D not certain. The V gene's germline CDR1 is SGHAT and CDR2 FQNNGV. V shed 5 bases and J shed 1 base, with 3 bases lying between them. CDR3 length: 11 amino acids. In DNA, the CDR3 is TGTGCCAGCAGCCCGTCCTACGAGCAGTACTTC. Encoded protein: CASSPSYEQYF.

The V call is TRBV18, the J call TRBJ1-1, with D tentatively TRBD1 (6 bases). The CDR3 has 13 residues. The ends were cut back, 3 bases at V and 5 bases at J, with 10 bases in the middle. Germline lookup yields CDR1 KGHSH and CDR2 LQKENI. The CDR3 sequence is CASSPNRETEAFF. The CDR3 DNA follows: TGTGCCAGCTCACCTAACAGGGAAACTGAAGCTTTCTTT.

The J gene is TRBJ1-1, the V gene TRBV18, with D maybe TRBD1 (6 bases). Germline CDR1 and CDR2: KGHSH and LQKENI. The V end lost 4 bases, the J end lost 1 base, and 10 bases lay between the germline ends. The CDR3 extends over 14 amino acids. The DNA of the CDR3 is TGTGCCAGCTCACAACTACAGGGGAACACTGAAGCTTTCTTT. Translating gives CASSQLQGNTEAFF.

The chain is built from TRBV7-8 and TRBJ1-5; no definite D call. The CDR3 has 13 amino acids. The V and J ends lost 4 bases and 3 bases respectively, with 7 bases between them. Germline lookup yields CDR1 SGHVS and CDR2 FQNEAQ. In DNA, the CDR3 is TGTGCCAGCAGCTCGAGGGTCAATCAGCCCCAGCATTTT. Protein: CASSSRVNQPQHF.

This sequence joins TRBV5-4 and TRBJ2-1; 8 positions agree with TRBD2. The CDR3 loop spans 15 amino acids. Germline CDR1 reads SGHNT; CDR2 reads YYREEE (reference sequence). V lost 4 bases, J lost 8 bases, and 11 bases stayed unmatched. CDR3 DNA: TGTGCCAGCAGCAGCGGGACTAGACACGAGGATGAGCAGTTCTTC. Its protein is CASSSGTRHEDEQFF.

The gene calls are TRBV19 and TRBJ1-4; D unclear. Germline V gives CDR1 LNHDA, CDR2 SQIVND (reference sequence). V dropped 3 bases and J dropped 5 bases, with 7 bases sitting between them. The CDR3 runs 13 residues. The CDR3 protein is CASSISFNEKLFF. In DNA, the CDR3 is TGTGCCAGTAGTATCTCCTTCAATGAAAAACTGTTTTTT.

V and J are TRBV10-2 and TRBJ1-4; D may be TRBD1 (6 bases). CDR1 and CDR2 (germline): WSHSY, SAAADI. The germline V and J ends were trimmed by 8 bases and 7 bases, with 20 bases remaining between them. There are 15 residues in the CDR3. CDR3 sequence (DNA): TGCGCCAGCCAGGGAAGTCGAGCGGGGGCTGAAAAACTGTTTTTT. It encodes CASQGSRAGAEKLFF.

The chain joins TRBV15 to TRBJ1-1; 8 bases map to TRBD1. V trimming: 9 bases; J trimming: 2 bases; junction bases outside the gene matches: 5. CDR1 and CDR2 (germline): LNHNV, YYDKDF (reference sequence). CDR3 length: 13 amino acids. The CDR3, as DNA: TGTGCCACAACAGGGGGAGGTAACACTGAAGCTTTCTTT. This codes for CATTGGGNTEAFF.

This chain links TRBV27 with TRBJ1-1; D unresolved. The V end was cut by 1 base, the J end by 2 bases, with 20 bases between. Germline assignment: CDR1 MNHEY and CDR2 SMNVEV (reference sequence). This CDR3 spans 18 amino acids. CDR3 sequence reads: CASSLYPYGVGPNTEAFF. The CDR3 coding sequence is TGTGCCAGCAGTTTATATCCGTACGGGGTAGGGCCAAACACTGAAGCTTTCTTT.

The rearrangement links TRBV6-1 to TRBJ1-6, with a possible D match to TRBD1 (5 bases). The CDR3 loop spans 15 amino acids. CDR1 MNHNS and CDR2 SASEGT come from the germline V gene. Trimming pared 0 bases from V and 10 bases from J, leaving 13 bases between. The CDR3 region is CASSEAVGPTSPLHF. In nucleotides, the CDR3 is TGTGCCAGCAGTGAAGCGGTGGGGCCCACATCACCCCTCCACTTT.

V is TRBV4-2 and J is TRBJ2-1; 12 nucleotides match TRBD2. Germline assignment: CDR1 LGHNA and CDR2 YNFKEQ. With V trimmed by 4 bases and J by 4 bases, 5 bases remained unmatched. The CDR3 is 16 amino acids. The DNA for the CDR3 is TGTGCCAGCAGCCGGTCGACTAGCGGGGGTTACAATGAGCAGTTCTTC. It translates to CASSRSTSGGYNEQFF.

The rearrangement uses TRBV6-4 and TRBJ2-6, with D possibly TRBD1 on 5 matching bases. In germline, CDR1 is MRHNA, CDR2 SNTAGT. Trimming cost V 6 bases and J 2 bases, with 11 bases left between them. CDR3 length: 15 residues. The CDR3 sequence is CASSPQGTGANVLTF. CDR3 bases: TGTGCCAGCAGCCCGCAGGGCACTGGGGCCAACGTCCTGACTTTC.

J is TRBJ1-6 and V is TRBV6-5; no clear D gene. The V and J ends lost 4 bases and 5 bases respectively, with 9 bases between them. Per the germline V gene, CDR1 is MNHEY and CDR2 is SVGAGI. The CDR3 covers 14 residues. The chain's CDR3 is CASSFGRNNSPLHF. The CDR3, as DNA: TGTGCCAGCAGTTTCGGGAGAAATAATTCACCCCTCCACTTT.

The rearrangement uses TRBV7-3 and TRBJ2-2; 7 positions match TRBD2. This CDR3 is built from 17 residues. V lost 5 bases, J lost 2 bases, and 11 bases stayed unmatched. Germline V gives CDR1 SGHTA, CDR2 FQGTGA. The CDR3 is CASSASPGGENTGELFF. The CDR3 bases are TGTGCCAGCAGCGCCTCTCCGGGAGGAGAAAACACCGGGGAGCTGTTTTTT.

This clone was detected many times. The J gene is TRBJ2-1, the V gene TRBV18; a possible D gene is TRBD2 (6 bases). The germline V gene encodes CDR1 KGHSH and CDR2 LQKENI. The CDR3 is 14 amino acids. V shed 2 bases and J shed 5 bases, with 10 bases lying between them. In DNA, the CDR3 is TGTGCCAGCTCACCAAGGTTAGCGGACAATGAGCAGTTCTTC. It specifies CASSPRLADNEQFF.

The rearrangement links TRBV10-2 to TRBJ1-6; no clear D. With 1 base removed from V and 2 bases from J, the gap between germline ends came to 9 bases. The CDR3 runs to 16 residues. The germline gives CDR1 WSHSY, CDR2 SAAADI. The CDR3 sequence is CASSELRETYNSPLHF. As DNA, the CDR3 is TGCGCCAGCAGTGAGTTGAGGGAGACCTATAATTCACCCCTCCACTTT.

The rearrangement links TRBV5-6 to TRBJ2-7, with TRBD1 identical over 9 bases. CDR3 length: 15 amino acids. Per germline, CDR1 SGHDT and CDR2 YYEEEE. V shed 0 bases, J shed 0 bases, and the junction held 1 base outside the gene matches. The CDR3 sequence is CASSLGQGDSYEQYF. The CDR3 coding sequence is TGTGCCAGCAGCTTGGGACAGGGGGACTCCTACGAGCAGTACTTC.

The CDR3 nucleotides are TGTGCCAGCAGCTCCTCCTCCTTTACTAACTATGGCTACACCTTC. As protein: CASSSSSFTNYGYTF. This chain links TRBV7-8 with TRBJ1-2; D unclear. The germline gives CDR1 SGHVS, CDR2 FQNEAQ. Trimming took off 4 bases at V and 0 bases at J, with 12 bases between the two ends. The CDR3 runs to 15 residues.

The chain carries TRBV9 and TRBJ2-1, with a tentative D call TRBD1 (6 bases). Trimming removed 3 bases from V and 0 bases from J, with 10 bases in between. The CDR3 loop spans 15 amino acids. Germline loops: CDR1 SGDLS, CDR2 YYNGEE. CDR3 amino acids: CASSATGSSYNEQFF. The CDR3 DNA sequence: TGTGCCAGCAGCGCCACAGGGAGCTCCTACAATGAGCAGTTCTTC.